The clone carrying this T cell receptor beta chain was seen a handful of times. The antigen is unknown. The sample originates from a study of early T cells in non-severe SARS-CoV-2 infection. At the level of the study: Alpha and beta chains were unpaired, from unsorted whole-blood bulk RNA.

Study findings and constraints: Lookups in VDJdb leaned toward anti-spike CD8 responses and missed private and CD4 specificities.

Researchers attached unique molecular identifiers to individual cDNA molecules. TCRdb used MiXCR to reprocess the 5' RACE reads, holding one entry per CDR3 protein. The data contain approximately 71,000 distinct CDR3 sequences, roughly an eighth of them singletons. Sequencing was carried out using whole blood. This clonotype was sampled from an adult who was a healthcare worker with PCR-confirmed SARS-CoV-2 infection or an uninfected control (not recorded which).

The CDR3 loop reads CASSPPYAYEQYF. The CDR3 DNA is TGTGCCAGCTCACCACCGTACGCCTACGAGCAGTACTTC. V is TRBV18 and J is TRBJ2-7; D remains ambiguous. The CDR3 is 13 residues long. Looked up from germline, CDR1 is KGHSH and CDR2 is LQKENI. With 0 bases removed from V and 2 bases from J, the gap between germline ends came to 5 bases.